The 27 T cell receptor beta chains below all came from one sample that was sequenced in a study of blood T cells in healthy people across ages. PCR was performed a second time for roughly 7 to 12 cycles using a sample-barcoded 5' primer and a J-beta primer mix. TCRdb fed the 5' RACE reads into MiXCR, producing one record per CDR3 protein. The table lists about 1 million distinct CDR3 sequences, 40% to 45% of them singletons. The source material was blood. These receptors were obtained from a woman aged 60-75 years in good health.

The chain couples TRBV4-2 to TRBJ1-1, with no clear D. The germline V gene has CDR1 LGHNA and CDR2 YNFKEQ. The V gene lost 0 bases and the J gene lost 7 bases, with 15 bases spanning the gap. The CDR3 runs 15 residues. The CDR3 region is CASSQDRWGWGEAFF. Written as DNA, the CDR3 is TGTGCCAGCAGCCAAGATAGGTGGGGATGGGGTGAAGCTTTCTTT.

This clonotype was seen a few times. V and J are TRBV12-3 or TRBV12-4 and TRBJ2-1; 9 nucleotides line up with TRBD2. The CDR3 runs 16 residues. The trim removed 0 bases at V and 8 bases at J, leaving 8 bases unmatched. The CDR3 DNA sequence: TGTGCCAGCAGTTTAGCCCTTAGCGGGAGAGACTATGAGCAGTTCTTC. As protein: CASSLALSGRDYEQFF.

This clonotype was seen at least ten times. The chain recombines TRBV6-5 with TRBJ2-3; D gene unclear. The CDR3 has 12 amino acids. Germline V lookup: CDR1 MNHEY, CDR2 SVGAGI. V lost 6 bases and J lost 6, with 10 bases in between. In DNA, the CDR3 is TGTGCCAGCAGGGGCCTCGCGGATACGCAGTATTTT. Translated: CASRGLADTQYF.

This rearrangement joins TRBV6-6 to TRBJ2-1, with D perhaps TRBD1 or TRBD2 (5 bases each). The CDR3 has 14 amino acids. V lost 3 bases and J 7 bases, leaving 13 bases between the germline ends. Germline loops: CDR1 MNHNY, CDR2 SVGAGI (reference sequence). CDR3: CASSYWDEGNEQFF. DNA of the CDR3: TGTGCCAGCAGTTATTGGGATGAGGGGAATGAGCAGTTCTTC.

The gene calls are TRBV5-1 and TRBJ1-1; D is unresolved. Germline loops: CDR1 SGHRS, CDR2 YFSETQ. The CDR3 contains 12 residues. V was pared by 5 bases and J by 4 bases, with 9 bases between. CDR3 region: CASRVSGTEAFF. The CDR3 DNA is TGCGCCAGCAGGGTGTCGGGCACTGAAGCTTTCTTT.

In its sample, this clonotype was seen a few times. This chain connects TRBV20-1 to TRBJ2-7; 8 bases line up with TRBD2. Germline CDR1 is DFQATT and CDR2 is SNEGSKA (reference sequence). CDR3 length: 14 amino acids. After removal of 6 bases from V and 7 bases from J, the junction contained 14 bases not matched to a gene. The CDR3 nucleotides are TGCAGTGCGAATCTCGGGACTAGGGTAGAGGAGCAGTACTTC. This translates into CSANLGTRVEEQYF.

This clonotype was detected a few times. The chain employs TRBV4-1 and TRBJ2-5, with D possibly being TRBD2 (5 bases). V was clipped by 1 base and J by 2 bases, with 11 bases between them. The germline gives CDR1 MGHRA, CDR2 YSYEKL. The CDR3 is 15 amino acids. The CDR3 here is CASSQVPSGQETQYF. The CDR3 bases are TGCGCCAGCAGCCAAGTCCCCAGCGGACAAGAGACCCAGTACTTC.

The rearrangement joins TRBV20-1 to TRBJ1-4; TRBD1 might be the D (5 bases). From germline, CDR1 is DFQATT and CDR2 SNEGSKA (reference sequence). The CDR3 spans 13 residues. The germline V and J ends were trimmed by 1 base and 7 bases, with 10 bases remaining between them. The CDR3 loop reads CSARGRDGEKLFF. CDR3 coding DNA: TGCAGTGCTAGAGGCAGGGATGGTGAAAAACTGTTTTTT.

The sample holds many counts of this clonotype. The chain is built from TRBV7-2 and TRBJ2-5; the D gene is possibly TRBD2 (6 bases). Germline V gene sequence: CDR1 SGHTA, CDR2 FQGNSA. This CDR3 is 15 amino acids long. V was trimmed by 1 base and J by 2 bases, leaving 11 bases between them. The DNA of the CDR3 is TGTGCCAGCAGCTTAGACCCGGGGAGGCAAGAGACCCAGTACTTC. Translating it yields CASSLDPGRQETQYF.

The genes are TRBV20-1 and TRBJ2-5; D is ambiguous. Germline loops: CDR1 DFQATT, CDR2 SNEGSKA (reference sequence). CDR3 length: 14 residues. V was trimmed by 6 bases and J by 5 bases, leaving 19 bases between them. The CDR3 is CSAPDQFIKETQYF. CDR3 bases: TGCAGTGCACCAGACCAGTTTATCAAGGAGACCCAGTACTTC.

The rearrangement joins TRBV5-4 to TRBJ2-7, with D perhaps matching TRBD2 (6 bases). With the DNA end fitting TRBJ2-5 better, the J assignment may be wrong. Germline-derived CDR1 and CDR2 are SGHNT and YYREEE (reference sequence). The CDR3 length is 16 residues. CDR3 sequence reads: CASSLVVSGDRETQYF. As DNA, the CDR3 is TGTGCCAGCAGCTTGGTAGTTAGCGGAGACCGGGAGACCCAGTACTTC.

This clonotype appeared once. The chain carries TRBV2 and TRBJ2-3; D not certain. Deletions cut 7 bases from V and 0 bases from J, with 8 bases between. CDR3 length: 13 amino acids. Germline V gene lookup returns CDR1 SNHLY and CDR2 FYNNEI. CDR3: CASTRASTDTQYF. CDR3 nucleotides: TGTGCCAGCACCCGGGCTAGCACAGATACGCAGTATTTT.

V is TRBV6-1 and J is TRBJ1-4; D is uncertain. CDR3 length: 14 residues. Germline assignment: CDR1 MNHNS and CDR2 SASEGT. Trimming cost V 8 bases and J 7 bases, with 17 bases left between them. The CDR3 DNA sequence: TGTGCCAGCCGCTCTGCCGGCTGGGGTGAAAAACTGTTTTTT. Amino acid sequence: CASRSAGWGEKLFF.

The chain combines TRBV7-9 with TRBJ2-5; 9 bases are shared with TRBD2. This CDR3 contains 14 residues. V was pared by 5 bases and J by 11 bases, with 12 bases of the junction left unmatched. The germline V gene encodes CDR1 SEHNR and CDR2 FQNEAQ (reference sequence). In nucleotides, the CDR3 is TGTGCCAGCAGCCCAAGCGGGGGGTGGAATGAGCAGTACTTC. This codes for CASSPSGGWNEQYF.

This clonotype was seen only a few times. A read error may produce the germline difference seen at one junction end. The V call is TRBV7-9, the J call TRBJ1-1; weak D call: TRBD1 (6 bases). The germline V gene has CDR1 SEHNR and CDR2 FQNEAQ (reference sequence). This CDR3 has 14 residues. CDR3 in amino acids: CASSQSGGSTQAFF. CDR3 nucleotide sequence: TGTGCCAGCAGCCAGAGCGGGGGCTCCACTCAAGCTTTCTTT.

V and J are TRBV5-6 and TRBJ2-5, with a tentative D call TRBD2 (6 bases). Germline V gene lookup returns CDR1 SGHDT and CDR2 YYEEEE. The CDR3 has 14 residues. Trimming pared 4 bases from V and 0 bases from J, leaving 10 bases between. This chain's CDR3 is CASSGGIYQETQYF. For the CDR3, the DNA is TGTGCCAGCAGCGGGGGGATCTACCAAGAGACCCAGTACTTC. The full variable domain, rest sourced from reference TRBV5-6 and TRBJ2-5, is DAGVTQSPTHLIKTRGQQVTLRCSPKSGHDTVSWYQQALGQGPQFIFQYYEEEERQRGNFPDRFSGHQFPNYSSELNVNALLLGDSALYLCASSGGIYQETQYFGPGTRLLVL.

The CDR3 loop reads CASSSVNWGSNQPQHF. CDR3 nucleotide sequence: TGTGCCAGCAGTTCTGTGAATTGGGGGAGCAATCAGCCCCAGCATTTT. The chain combines TRBV28 with TRBJ1-5; possibly TRBD1 for D (5 bases). The CDR3 spans 16 residues. The germline V gene has CDR1 MDHEN and CDR2 SYDVKM. The V end was cut by 4 bases, the J end by 1 base, with 14 bases between.

Comment on this clonotype: A read error is possible here, since a much larger clone lies one base away. The chain employs TRBV7-2 and TRBJ2-7, with D unclear. The V end lost 0 bases, the J end lost 7 bases, and 16 bases lay between the germline ends. In germline, CDR1 is SGHTA, CDR2 FQGNSA. CDR3 length: 15 residues. The CDR3 is CASSLASTGPNEQYF. In DNA form, the CDR3 reads TGTGCCAGCAGCTTAGCGAGTACCGGTCCCAATGAGCAGTACTTC.

This clonotype was recorded a few times. This chain links TRBV7-2 with TRBJ2-7; TRBD1 agrees at 10 bases. V was clipped by 2 bases and J by 6 bases; unmatched bases: 4. CDR3 length: 14 residues. Germline CDR1 reads SGHTA; CDR2 reads FQGNSA. The CDR3 sequence: CASSLRRDRGEQYF. CDR3 coding DNA: TGTGCCAGCAGCTTAAGGCGGGACAGGGGCGAGCAGTACTTC. The variable domain in full, completed from reference TRBV7-2 and TRBJ2-7, reads GAGVSQSPSNKVTEKGKDVELRCDPISGHTALYWYRQSLGQGLEFLIYFQGNSAPDKSGLPSDRFSAERTGGSVSTLTIQRTQQEDSAVYLCASSLRRDRGEQYFGPGTRLTVT.

In regard to this clonotype: A read error is possible here, since a much larger clone lies one base away. The chain uses TRBV3-1 and TRBJ2-7; D call uncertain. Germline V gene lookup returns CDR1 LGHDT and CDR2 YNNKEL (reference sequence). The CDR3 length is 15 residues. The CDR3 nucleotides read TGTGCCCGCAGCCAAGGGCCGCAGCCTACCTACGAGCAGTACTTC. This sequence encodes CARSQGPQPTYEQYF.

The genes are TRBV10-3 and TRBJ1-2, with 8 bases fitting TRBD1. The CDR3 covers 14 residues. J was trimmed by 3 bases and V by 3 bases; bases with no gene match: 3. In germline, CDR1 is ENHRY, CDR2 SYGVKD. The chain's CDR3 is CAISDGQGDYGYTF. The CDR3 DNA sequence: TGTGCCATCAGTGACGGACAGGGAGACTATGGCTACACCTTC.

The table lists this clonotype with a few counts. The rearrangement joins TRBV5-1 to TRBJ2-7; D may be TRBD2 (7 bases). CDR3 length: 15 amino acids. Trimming removed 0 bases from V and 1 base from J, with 11 bases in between. The germline V gene encodes CDR1 SGHRS and CDR2 YFSETQ. This CDR3 is CASSLAGDYSYEQYF. In DNA, the CDR3 is TGCGCCAGCAGCTTGGCAGGGGACTATTCCTACGAGCAGTACTTC.

This clonotype was seen a few times. The chain links TRBV3-1 to TRBJ1-2, with D tentatively TRBD1 (5 bases). The CDR3 is 14 amino acids. Trimming removed 3 bases from V and 8 bases from J, with 16 bases in between. Germline loops: CDR1 LGHDT, CDR2 YNNKEL (reference sequence). The CDR3: CASSHEEGPGGYTF. In DNA form, the CDR3 reads TGTGCCAGCAGCCATGAGGAGGGACCCGGGGGCTACACCTTC.

The table lists this clonotype with many counts. The CDR3 reads CSVAQLTAGETQYF. The CDR3 nucleotides are TGCAGCGTTGCCCAGCTGACCGCGGGAGAGACCCAGTACTTC. This chain connects TRBV29-1 to TRBJ2-5; weak D call: TRBD2 (5 bases). With 4 bases removed from V and 4 bases from J, the gap between germline ends came to 16 bases. Germline V gene lookup returns CDR1 SQVTM and CDR2 ANQGSEA. The length of the CDR3 is 14 residues.

The chain has TRBV18 and TRBJ1-2, with a weak D call TRBD1 (6 bases). Germline V CDR1 and CDR2: KGHSH, LQKENI. The CDR3 has 15 amino acids. The V and J ends lost 5 bases and 3 bases respectively, with 16 bases between them. In DNA, the CDR3 is TGTGCCAGCTCATTAAAGACAGGCTCGCACTATGGCTACACCTTC. This encodes CASSLKTGSHYGYTF.

V and J are TRBV7-2 and TRBJ2-5, with D hard to call. The CDR3 consists of 15 residues. V was pared by 5 bases and J by 1 base, with 14 bases between. The germline CDR1 and CDR2 sequences are SGHTA and FQGNSA. CDR3: CASSPLSRSQETQYF. In DNA form, the CDR3 reads TGTGCCAGCAGCCCCCTGTCCCGGTCCCAAGAGACCCAGTACTTC.

This clonotype was seen ten or more times. The chain links TRBV6-6 to TRBJ2-5, with D perhaps TRBD1 (8 bases). The CDR3 is 14 residues long. Germline CDR1 reads MNHNY; CDR2 reads SVGAGI (reference sequence). Deletions cut 6 bases from V and 5 bases from J, with 16 bases between. CDR3 DNA: TGTGCCAGCAGCTACGGACAGGGAGGGGAGACCCAGTACTTC. Protein sequence: CASSYGQGGETQYF.